The following is a T cell receptor (beta chain) sequence with its context. Antigen specificity is unknown. Other nucleotide sequences in the sample specify the same CDR3. It was with 60 Vbeta and 13 Jbeta primers that the PCR ran. The repertoire was sequenced with immunoSEQ multiplex PCR; TCRdb's copy has only in-frame clones and lacks some. This sample has roughly 150,000 clones, with less than 90% found just once. This sample is part of a study of cytomegalovirus exposure and HLA in healthy donors. Study-level background: In an earlier analysis, approximately 120 million unique TCR beta sequences were found from about 190 million T cells.

Overall study results and limits: The authors confirmed in vitro that a few CMV-associated chains were specific for CMV antigens.

Deletions cut 3 bases from V and 1 base from J, with 6 bases between. This CDR3 spans 14 amino acids. CDR1 SEHNR and CDR2 FQNEAQ come from the germline V gene (reference sequence). The sample was PBMCs. The origin of this receptor is a man aged 50-59 years in good health and CMV-seropositive. The J gene is TRBJ1-4, the V gene TRBV7-9; D is possibly TRBD1 (6 bases). Written as DNA, the CDR3 is TGTGCCAGCAGCTTGACAGGAACTAATGAAAAACTGTTTTTT. Residues: CASSLTGTNEKLFF.